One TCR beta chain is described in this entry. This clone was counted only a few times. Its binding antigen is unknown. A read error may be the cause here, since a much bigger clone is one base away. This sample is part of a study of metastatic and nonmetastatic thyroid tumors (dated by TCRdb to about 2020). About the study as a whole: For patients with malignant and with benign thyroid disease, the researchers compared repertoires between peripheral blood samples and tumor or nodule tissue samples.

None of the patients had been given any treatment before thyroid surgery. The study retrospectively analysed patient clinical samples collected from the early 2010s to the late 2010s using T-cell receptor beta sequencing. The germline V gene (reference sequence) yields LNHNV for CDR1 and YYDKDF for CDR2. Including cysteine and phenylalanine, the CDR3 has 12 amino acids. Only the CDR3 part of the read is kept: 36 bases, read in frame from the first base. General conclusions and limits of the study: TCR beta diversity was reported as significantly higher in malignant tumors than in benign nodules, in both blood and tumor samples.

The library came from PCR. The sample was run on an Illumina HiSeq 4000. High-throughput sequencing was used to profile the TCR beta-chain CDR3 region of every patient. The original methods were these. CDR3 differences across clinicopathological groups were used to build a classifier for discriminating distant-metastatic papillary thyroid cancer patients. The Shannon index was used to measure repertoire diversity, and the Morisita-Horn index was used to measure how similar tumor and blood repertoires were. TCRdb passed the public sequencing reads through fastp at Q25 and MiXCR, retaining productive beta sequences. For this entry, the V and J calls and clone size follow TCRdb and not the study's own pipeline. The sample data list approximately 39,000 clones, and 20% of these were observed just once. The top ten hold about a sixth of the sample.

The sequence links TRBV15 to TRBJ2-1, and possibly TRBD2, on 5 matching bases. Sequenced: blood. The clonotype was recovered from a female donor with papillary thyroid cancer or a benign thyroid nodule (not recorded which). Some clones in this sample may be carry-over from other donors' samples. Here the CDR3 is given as CATSRVRAERFF. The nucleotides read TGTGCCACCAGCAGGGTGAGGGCTGAGCGGTTCTTC.